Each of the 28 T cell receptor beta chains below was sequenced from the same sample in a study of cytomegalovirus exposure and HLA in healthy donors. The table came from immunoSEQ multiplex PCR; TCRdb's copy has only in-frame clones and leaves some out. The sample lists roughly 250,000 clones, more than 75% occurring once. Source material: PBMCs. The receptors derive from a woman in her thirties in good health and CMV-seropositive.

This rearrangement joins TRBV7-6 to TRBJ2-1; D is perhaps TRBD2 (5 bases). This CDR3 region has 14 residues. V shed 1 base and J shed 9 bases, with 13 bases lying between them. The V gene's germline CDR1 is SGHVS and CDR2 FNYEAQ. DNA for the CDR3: TGTGCCAGCAGCTTAGATGGCCCTGCGGGTGAGCAGTTCTTC. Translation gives CASSLDGPAGEQFF.

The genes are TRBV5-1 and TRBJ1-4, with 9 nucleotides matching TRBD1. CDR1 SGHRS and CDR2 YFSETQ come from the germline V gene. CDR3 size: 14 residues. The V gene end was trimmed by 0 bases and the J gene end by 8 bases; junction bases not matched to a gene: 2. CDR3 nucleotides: TGCGCCAGCAGCTTGGTTGGACAGGGGGAAAAACTGTTTTTT. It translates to CASSLVGQGEKLFF.

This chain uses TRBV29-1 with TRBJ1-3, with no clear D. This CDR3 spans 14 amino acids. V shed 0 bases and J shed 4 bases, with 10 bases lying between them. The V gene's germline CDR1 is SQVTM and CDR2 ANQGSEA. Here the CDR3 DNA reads TGCAGCGTTGAAGATCGGGTGACCGGAAACACCATATATTTT. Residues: CSVEDRVTGNTIYF.

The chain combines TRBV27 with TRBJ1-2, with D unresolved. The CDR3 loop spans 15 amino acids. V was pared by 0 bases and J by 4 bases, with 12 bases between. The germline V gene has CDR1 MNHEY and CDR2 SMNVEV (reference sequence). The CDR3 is CASSLSPEGGYGYTF. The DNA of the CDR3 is TGTGCCAGCAGTTTATCTCCAGAGGGAGGCTATGGCTACACCTTC.

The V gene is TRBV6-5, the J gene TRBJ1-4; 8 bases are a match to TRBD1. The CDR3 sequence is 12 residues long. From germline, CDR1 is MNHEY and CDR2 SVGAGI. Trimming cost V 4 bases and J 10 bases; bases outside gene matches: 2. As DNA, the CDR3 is TGTGCCAGCAGTTCCACAGGGGGAAAACTGTTTTTT. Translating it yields CASSSTGGKLFF.

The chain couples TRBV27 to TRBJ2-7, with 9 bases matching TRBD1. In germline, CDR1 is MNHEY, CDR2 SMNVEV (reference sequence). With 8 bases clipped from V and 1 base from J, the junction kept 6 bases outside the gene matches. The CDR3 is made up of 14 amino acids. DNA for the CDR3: TGTGCCAGCGCCCTCGGGACAGGGTCCTACGAGCAGTACTTC. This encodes CASALGTGSYEQYF.

The CDR3 region is CASSGPVTTTGELFF. CDR3 sequence (DNA): TGTGCCAGCAGTGGGCCCGTGACAACAACCGGGGAGCTGTTTTTT. The chain has TRBV2 and TRBJ2-2, with no clear D. CDR3 length equals 15 residues. Looked up from germline, CDR1 is SNHLY and CDR2 is FYNNEI. The ends were cut back, 4 bases at V and 5 bases at J, with 14 bases in the middle.

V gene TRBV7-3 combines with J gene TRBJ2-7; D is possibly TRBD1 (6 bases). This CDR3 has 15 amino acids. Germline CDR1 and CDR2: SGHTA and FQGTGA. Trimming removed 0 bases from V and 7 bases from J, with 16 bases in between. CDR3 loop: CASSLTSSGAGEQYF. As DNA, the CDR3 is TGTGCCAGCAGCTTAACGTCTTCAGGGGCTGGAGAGCAGTACTTC. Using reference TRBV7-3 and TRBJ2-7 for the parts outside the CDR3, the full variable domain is GAGVSQTPSNKVTEKGKYVELRCDPISGHTALYWYRQSLGQGPEFLIYFQGTGAADDSGLPNDRFFAVRPEGSVSTLKIQRTERGDSAVYLCASSLTSSGAGEQYFGPGTRLTVT.

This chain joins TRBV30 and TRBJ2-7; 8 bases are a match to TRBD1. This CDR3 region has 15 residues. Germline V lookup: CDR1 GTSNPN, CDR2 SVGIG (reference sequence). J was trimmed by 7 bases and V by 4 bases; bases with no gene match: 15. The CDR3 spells CAWTLMDRDLSEQYF. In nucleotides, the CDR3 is TGTGCCTGGACGCTAATGGACAGGGACCTTAGTGAGCAGTACTTC.

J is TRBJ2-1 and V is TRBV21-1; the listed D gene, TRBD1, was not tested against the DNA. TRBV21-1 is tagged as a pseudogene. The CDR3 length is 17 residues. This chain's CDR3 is CASNISTGKSSYNEQFF. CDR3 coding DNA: TGTGCCAGCAACATAAGTACAGGTAAGAGCTCCTACAATGAGCAGTTCTTC.

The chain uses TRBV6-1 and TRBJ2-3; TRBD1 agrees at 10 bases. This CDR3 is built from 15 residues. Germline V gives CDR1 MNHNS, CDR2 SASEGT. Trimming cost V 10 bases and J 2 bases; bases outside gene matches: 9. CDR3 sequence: CATDSTGGFTDTQYF. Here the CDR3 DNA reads TGTGCCACCGACTCGACAGGGGGCTTCACAGATACGCAGTATTTT.

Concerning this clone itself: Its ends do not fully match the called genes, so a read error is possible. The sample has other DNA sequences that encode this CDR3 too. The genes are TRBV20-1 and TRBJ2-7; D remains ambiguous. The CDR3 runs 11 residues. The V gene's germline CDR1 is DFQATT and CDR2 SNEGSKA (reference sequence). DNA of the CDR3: TGCAGTGCCAGAGGCGGTTACGAGCAGTACTTC. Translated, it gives CSARGGYEQYF.

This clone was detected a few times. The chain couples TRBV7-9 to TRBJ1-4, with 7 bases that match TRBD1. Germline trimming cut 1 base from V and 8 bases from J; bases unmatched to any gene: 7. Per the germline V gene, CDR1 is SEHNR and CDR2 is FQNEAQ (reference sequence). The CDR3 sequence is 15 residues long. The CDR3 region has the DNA TGTGCCAGCAGCTTAGATACAGGGGTATACGAAAAACTGTTTTTT. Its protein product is CASSLDTGVYEKLFF.

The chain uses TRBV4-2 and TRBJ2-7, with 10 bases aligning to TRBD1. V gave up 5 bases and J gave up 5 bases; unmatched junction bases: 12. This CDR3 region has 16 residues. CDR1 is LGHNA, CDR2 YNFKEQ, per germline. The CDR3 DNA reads TGTGCCAGCAGCGTTCGTTCGGGACAGGGGAGAAACGAGCAGTACTTC. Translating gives CASSVRSGQGRNEQYF.

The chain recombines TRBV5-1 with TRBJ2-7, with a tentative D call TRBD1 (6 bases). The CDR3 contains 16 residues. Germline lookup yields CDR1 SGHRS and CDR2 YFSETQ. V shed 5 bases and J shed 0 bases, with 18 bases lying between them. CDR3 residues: CASSPSETGSSYEQYF. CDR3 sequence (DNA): TGCGCCAGCAGTCCTTCCGAGACAGGAAGCTCCTACGAGCAGTACTTC.

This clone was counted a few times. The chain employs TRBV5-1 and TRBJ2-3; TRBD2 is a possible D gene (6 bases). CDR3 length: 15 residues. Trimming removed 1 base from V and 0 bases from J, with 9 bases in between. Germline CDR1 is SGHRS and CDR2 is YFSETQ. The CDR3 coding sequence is TGCGCCAGCAGCTTGATAGCGGTTAGCACAGATACGCAGTATTTT. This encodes CASSLIAVSTDTQYF.

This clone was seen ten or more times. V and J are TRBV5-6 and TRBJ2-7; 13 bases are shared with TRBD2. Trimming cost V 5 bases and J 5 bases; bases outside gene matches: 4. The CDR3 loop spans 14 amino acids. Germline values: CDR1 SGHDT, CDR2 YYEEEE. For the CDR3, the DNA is TGTGCCAGCAGGCGACTAGCGGGAGGAAACGAGCAGTACTTC. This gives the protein CASRRLAGGNEQYF. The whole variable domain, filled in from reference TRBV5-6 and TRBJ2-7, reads DAGVTQSPTHLIKTRGQQVTLRCSPKSGHDTVSWYQQALGQGPQFIFQYYEEEERQRGNFPDRFSGHQFPNYSSELNVNALLLGDSALYLCASRRLAGGNEQYFGPGTRLTVT.

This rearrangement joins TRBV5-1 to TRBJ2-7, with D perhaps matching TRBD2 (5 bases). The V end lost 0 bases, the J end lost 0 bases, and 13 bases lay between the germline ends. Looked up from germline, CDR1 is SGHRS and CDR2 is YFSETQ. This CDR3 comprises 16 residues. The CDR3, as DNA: TGCGCCAGCAGCTTGGCCGGCGGTACTAGCTCCTACGAGCAGTACTTC. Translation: CASSLAGGTSSYEQYF.

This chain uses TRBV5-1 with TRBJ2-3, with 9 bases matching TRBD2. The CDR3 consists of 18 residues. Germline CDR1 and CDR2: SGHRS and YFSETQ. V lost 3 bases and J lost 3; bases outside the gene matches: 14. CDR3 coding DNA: TGCGCCAGCAGCTCCGACGGGCGGGAGGGCCGGTTGACAGATACGCAGTATTTT. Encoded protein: CASSSDGREGRLTDTQYF.

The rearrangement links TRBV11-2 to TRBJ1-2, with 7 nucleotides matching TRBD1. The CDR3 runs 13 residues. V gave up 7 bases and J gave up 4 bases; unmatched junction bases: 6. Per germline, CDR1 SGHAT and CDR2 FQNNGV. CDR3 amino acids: CASTMTGTYGYTF. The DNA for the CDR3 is TGTGCCAGCACCATGACAGGGACCTATGGCTACACCTTC.

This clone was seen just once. CDR3 bases: TGTGCCAGCCAAAGACAGGGGGCTACTGGGGCCAACGTCCTGACTTTC. This sequence encodes CASQRQGATGANVLTF. V and J are TRBV7-9 and TRBJ2-6; 10 bases match TRBD1. Germline assignment: CDR1 SEHNR and CDR2 FQNEAQ (reference sequence). The CDR3 runs 16 residues. Trimming cost V 8 bases and J 2 bases; bases outside gene matches: 6.

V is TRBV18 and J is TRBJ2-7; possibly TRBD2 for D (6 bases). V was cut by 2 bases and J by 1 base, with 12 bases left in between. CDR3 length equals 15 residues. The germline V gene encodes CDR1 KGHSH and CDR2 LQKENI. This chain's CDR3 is CASSPEEGPSYEQYF. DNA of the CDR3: TGTGCCAGCTCACCAGAGGAGGGCCCATCCTACGAGCAGTACTTC. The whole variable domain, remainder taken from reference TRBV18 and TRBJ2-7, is NAGVMQNPRHLVRRRGQEARLRCSPMKGHSHVYWYRQLPEEGLKFMVYLQKENIIDESGMPKERFSAEFPKEGPSILRIQQVVRGDSAAYFCASSPEEGPSYEQYFGPGTRLTVT.

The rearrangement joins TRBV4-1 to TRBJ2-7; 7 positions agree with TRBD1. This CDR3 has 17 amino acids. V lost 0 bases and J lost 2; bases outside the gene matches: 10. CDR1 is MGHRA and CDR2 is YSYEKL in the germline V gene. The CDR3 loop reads CASSQDQTGQTAYEQYF. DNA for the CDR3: TGCGCCAGCAGCCAAGATCAAACGGGACAGACAGCCTACGAGCAGTACTTC.

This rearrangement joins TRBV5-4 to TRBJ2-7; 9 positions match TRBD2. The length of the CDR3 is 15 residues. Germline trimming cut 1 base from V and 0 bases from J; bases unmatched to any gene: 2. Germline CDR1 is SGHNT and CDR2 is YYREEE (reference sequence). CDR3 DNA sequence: TGTGCCAGCAGCTTGCCTAGCGGGAACTCCTACGAGCAGTACTTC. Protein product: CASSLPSGNSYEQYF.

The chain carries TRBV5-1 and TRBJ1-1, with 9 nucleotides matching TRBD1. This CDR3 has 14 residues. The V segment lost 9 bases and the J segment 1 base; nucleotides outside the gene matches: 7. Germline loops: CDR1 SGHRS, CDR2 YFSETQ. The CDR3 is CATRGQGTNTEAFF. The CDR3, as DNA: TGCGCCACTAGGGGACAGGGTACGAACACTGAAGCTTTCTTT.

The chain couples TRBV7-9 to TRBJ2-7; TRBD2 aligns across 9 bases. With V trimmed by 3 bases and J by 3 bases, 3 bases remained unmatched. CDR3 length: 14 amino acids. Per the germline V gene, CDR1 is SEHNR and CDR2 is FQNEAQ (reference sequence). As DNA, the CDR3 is TGTGCCAGCAGCTTTTTGACTAGCGGCTACGAGCAGTACTTC. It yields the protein CASSFLTSGYEQYF.

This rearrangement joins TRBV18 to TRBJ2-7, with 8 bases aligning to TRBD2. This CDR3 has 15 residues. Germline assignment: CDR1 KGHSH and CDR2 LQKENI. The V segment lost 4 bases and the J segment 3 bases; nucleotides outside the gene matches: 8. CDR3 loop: CASSRPGLVDYEQYF. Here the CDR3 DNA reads TGTGCCAGCTCACGACCGGGACTAGTTGACTACGAGCAGTACTTC.

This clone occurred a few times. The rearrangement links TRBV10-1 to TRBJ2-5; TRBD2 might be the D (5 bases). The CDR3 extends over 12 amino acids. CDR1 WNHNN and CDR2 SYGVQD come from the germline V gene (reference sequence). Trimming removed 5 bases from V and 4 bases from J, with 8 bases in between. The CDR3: CASSYGGETQYF. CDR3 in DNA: TGCGCCAGCAGTTACGGAGGAGAGACCCAGTACTTC.